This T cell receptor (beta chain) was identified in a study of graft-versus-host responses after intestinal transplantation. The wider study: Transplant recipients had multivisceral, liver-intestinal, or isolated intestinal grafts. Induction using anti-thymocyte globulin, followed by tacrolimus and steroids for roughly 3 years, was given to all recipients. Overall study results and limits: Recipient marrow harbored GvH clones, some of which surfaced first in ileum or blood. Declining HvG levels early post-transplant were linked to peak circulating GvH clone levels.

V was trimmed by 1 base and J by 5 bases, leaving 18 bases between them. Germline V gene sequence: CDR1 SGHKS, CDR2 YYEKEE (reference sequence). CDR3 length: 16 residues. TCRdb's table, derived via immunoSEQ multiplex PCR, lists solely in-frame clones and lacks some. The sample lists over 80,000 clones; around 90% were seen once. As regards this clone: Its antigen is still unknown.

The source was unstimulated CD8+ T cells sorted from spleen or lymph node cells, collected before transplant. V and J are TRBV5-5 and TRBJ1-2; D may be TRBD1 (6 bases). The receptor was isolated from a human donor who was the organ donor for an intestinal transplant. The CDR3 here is CASSLYLGDTVYGYTF. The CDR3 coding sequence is TGTGCCAGCAGCTTGTATTTAGGGGACACGGTTTATGGCTACACCTTC.